The 8 T cell receptor beta chains reported below all come from one sample, sequenced in a study of blood T cell repertoires in COVID-19. Libraries were prepared by immunoSEQ multiplex PCR; TCRdb keeps only in-frame clonotypes and omits some of them. Of about 94,000 clones in the sample, around 82% were seen once. Sequencing was done on a sample of peripheral blood. The receptors shown here come from a man aged 55 to 70 with acute or convalescent COVID-19.

The CDR3 sequence: CASSLRQGAYEQYF. CDR3 nucleotide sequence: TGCGCCAGCAGCTTACGACAGGGGGCTTACGAGCAGTACTTC. The gene calls are TRBV5-1 and TRBJ2-7; 10 bases agree with TRBD1. In germline, CDR1 is SGHRS, CDR2 YFSETQ. The CDR3 has 14 residues. V lost 2 bases and J lost 4; bases outside the gene matches: 3.

The chain has TRBV2 and TRBJ1-5; maybe TRBD1 (6 bases). The germline gives CDR1 SNHLY, CDR2 FYNNEI. Trimming took 8 bases from V and 5 from J, leaving 13 bases between them. The CDR3 consists of 13 residues. CDR3 sequence: CASGGARDQPQHF. In DNA form, the CDR3 reads TGTGCCAGCGGGGGGGCGCGGGATCAGCCCCAGCATTTT.

The chain employs TRBV19 and TRBJ1-2; D gene uncertain. The CDR3 spans 15 residues. Germline CDR1 is LNHDA and CDR2 is SQIVND (reference sequence). V was shortened by 3 bases and J by 5 bases, with 16 bases between the two germline ends. The CDR3, as DNA: TGTGCCAGTAGTATCCGTGGCAGTTTGTTGTATGGCTACACCTTC. This encodes CASSIRGSLLYGYTF.

The chain joins TRBV6-2 or TRBV6-3 to TRBJ1-1; D is ambiguous. The CDR3 contains 13 residues. The germline CDR1 and CDR2 sequences are MNHEY and SVGEGT. V dropped 4 bases and J dropped 7 bases, with 13 bases sitting between them. CDR3 DNA: TGTGCCAGCAGTTCCGAGGGCCCTATTGAAGCTTTCTTT. Translating gives CASSSEGPIEAFF.

This clone was observed once. Other DNA sequences within the sample encode an identical CDR3. The genes are TRBV5-1 and TRBJ2-1, with a possible D match to TRBD1 (5 bases). The CDR3 contains 16 residues. From germline, CDR1 is SGHRS and CDR2 YFSETQ. V was cut by 0 bases and J by 0 bases, with 10 bases left in between. The CDR3 protein is CASSLGGLSSYNEQFF. CDR3 nucleotides: TGCGCCAGCAGCTTGGGGGGCCTGAGCTCCTACAATGAGCAGTTCTTC.

V gene TRBV5-1 combines with J gene TRBJ1-1; TRBD1 aligns across 8 bases. This CDR3 is 16 amino acids long. Per germline, CDR1 SGHRS and CDR2 YFSETQ. V was clipped by 3 bases and J by 0 bases; unmatched bases: 7. CDR3 sequence (DNA): TGCGCCAGCAGCTCAACAGGGGGATCAGTGAACACTGAAGCTTTCTTT. Protein product: CASSSTGGSVNTEAFF.

V usage is TRBV24-1 and J usage is TRBJ2-5; TRBD1 aligns across 8 bases. Per the germline V gene, CDR1 is KGHDR and CDR2 is SFDVKD. After removal of 1 base from V and 5 bases from J, the junction contained 5 bases not matched to a gene. The CDR3 is 15 residues long. In DNA, the CDR3 is TGTGCCACCAGTGATTTTACAGGGGGGCCGGAGACCCAGTACTTC. The encoded protein is CATSDFTGGPETQYF.

The chain joins TRBV18 to TRBJ2-7; TRBD1 agrees at 7 bases. Germline values: CDR1 KGHSH, CDR2 LQKENI. This CDR3 region has 14 residues. V lost 1 base, J lost 2 bases, and 2 bases stayed unmatched. CDR3 DNA: TGTGCCAGCTCACCACGGGACAGCACCTACGAGCAGTACTTC. This translates into CASSPRDSTYEQYF.